This T cell receptor (beta chain) was obtained from a study of cytomegalovirus exposure and HLA in healthy donors. Study-wide results and limits: Most TCR beta V segments were productive about 90% or about 30% of the time in an earlier analysis. A later analysis reportedly found fewer N-insertions in an Asian-associated ancestry cluster than the approximately 670-donor mean.

Use of 60 Vbeta and 13 Jbeta primers characterized the PCR. Sequencing was performed with immunoSEQ multiplex PCR; in TCRdb, only in-frame clones are kept and a portion is missing. The table shows about 160,000 clones, with 81% occurring only once. CDR1 is MNHNS, CDR2 SASEGT, per germline. This CDR3 has 15 residues. Trimming pared 6 bases from V and 4 bases from J, leaving 15 bases between. As concerns this clone: The target antigen is unknown.

The sample taken for sequencing was PBMCs. The receptor's source is a woman under 30 in good health and CMV-seronegative. J is TRBJ2-2 and V is TRBV6-1, with a possible D match to TRBD1 (5 bases). CDR3 residues: CASSQGRRITGELFF. For the CDR3, the DNA is TGTGCCAGCAGCCAGGGCCGGAGAATCACCGGGGAGCTGTTTTTT.